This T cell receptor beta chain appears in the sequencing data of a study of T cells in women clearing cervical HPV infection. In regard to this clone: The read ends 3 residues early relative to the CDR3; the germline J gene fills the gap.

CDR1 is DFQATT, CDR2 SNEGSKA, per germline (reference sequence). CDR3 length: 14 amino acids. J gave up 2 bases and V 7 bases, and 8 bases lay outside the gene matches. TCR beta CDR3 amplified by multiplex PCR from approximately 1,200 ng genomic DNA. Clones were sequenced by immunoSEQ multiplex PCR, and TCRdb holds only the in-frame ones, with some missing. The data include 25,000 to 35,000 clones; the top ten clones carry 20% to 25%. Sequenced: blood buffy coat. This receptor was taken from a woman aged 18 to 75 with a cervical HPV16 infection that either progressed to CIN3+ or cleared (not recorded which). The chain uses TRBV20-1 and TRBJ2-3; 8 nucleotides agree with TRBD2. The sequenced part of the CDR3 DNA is TGCAGTGTCTCCCTTAGCGGGGTCACAGATACG. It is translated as CSVSLSGVTDT. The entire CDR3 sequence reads CSVSLSGVTDTQYF.